The subject of this entry is one T cell receptor (beta chain). The data were taken from a study of T cell changes during pregnancy in multiple sclerosis. The CDR3 consists of 13 residues. Trimming took 5 bases from V and 3 from J; bases not matched to a gene: 3. Germline CDR1 reads SGHAT; CDR2 reads FQNNGV. The protocol was immunoSEQ multiplex PCR, while the TCRdb copy is restricted to in-frame clones and leaves out a portion. The table shows about 36,000 clones, with roughly nine tenths occurring only once. This sequence originates from a female donor in good health, enrolled as a control in a pregnancy study. The sequenced sample was CD4+ T cells from peripheral blood mononuclear cells, obtained after pregnancy. This sequence joins TRBV11-2 and TRBJ1-2; 7 bases align to TRBD1. DNA for the CDR3: TGTGCCAGCAGCCTAGGGGGCGACTATGGCTACACCTTC. It encodes CASSLGGDYGYTF.